This T cell receptor beta chain appears in the sequencing data of a study of cytomegalovirus exposure and HLA in healthy donors. Study outcomes and limitations: Most sequenced TCRs were rare (though some public TCRs occurred in many donors).

Each donor was healthy, and each was a bone marrow donor. PCR involved 60 Vbeta and 13 Jbeta primers. As handled by the study authors: A later analysis counted 65 million to 80 million unique TCR beta chains, some 11 million shared. Using immunoSEQ multiplex PCR, the repertoire was profiled, and TCRdb retains in-frame clones only, with some absent. The V and J calls and clone size were taken over from that table, and D and trimming were inferred from the DNA. This table holds nearly 300,000 clones, 86% found once. The CDR3 has 14 residues. V was shortened by 5 bases and J by 0 bases, with 8 bases between the two germline ends. The germline CDR1 and CDR2 sequences are LGHNA and YNFKEQ. In this sample, this clone turned up a few times. The antigen remains unidentified.

The chain recombines TRBV4-2 with TRBJ1-3, with no clear D. The sample comprised PBMCs. This sequence originates from a man aged 35 to 55 in good health and CMV-seropositive. The CDR3 DNA reads TGTGCCAGCAGCTTGGACTTCTCTGGAAACACCATATATTTT. Protein sequence: CASSLDFSGNTIYF.